This T cell receptor (beta chain) was recovered during a study of blood T cells in healthy people across ages (dated by TCRdb to the mid-2010s). As for the study more broadly: In model experiments, template switching captured roughly one uniquely barcoded TCR beta cDNA molecule for every two T cells. Age-related changes in TCR beta repertoire diversity were measured in the study by deep sequencing normalized with unique cDNA molecular identifiers. The donors were split into four age groups: young (average about 15 years), middle-aged (around 40), aged (62) and long-lived (approximately 89). To avoid experimental bias, donors of different ages were spread randomly across the sequencing lanes. Two additional independent replicas of 1 million unique cDNA reads from the same blood draw were analyzed for two donors (one aged 18 to 30 and one aged 80 or older).

Libraries came from 5' RACE. The second PCR ran for roughly 7 to 12 cycles and used a J-beta primer mix along with a sample-barcoded 5' primer. A unique molecular identifier was introduced onto each TCR beta cDNA molecule by a template-switch 5' adaptor carrying 12 random nucleotides. At least 2.5 million CDR3-containing paired-end reads were obtained from each sample. All of the RNA was converted into first-strand cDNA using the Mint cDNA synthesis kit, with a TRBC-specific oligonucleotide serving as the primer. After uracil-DNA glycosylase treatment, a first 18-cycle PCR used universal primers M1SS and BC2_uni_R on all cDNA. As for how the authors treated the data: For normalization, 1 million high-quality reads, each with a distinct molecular identifier, were randomly selected from each sample. Reads with shared molecular identifiers were discarded instead of being binned into consensus sequences. MiTCR, set to a Q25 quality threshold and the strictest error-elimination algorithm, was used for CDR3 identification, clonotype clustering and error correction. A nonparametric unseen species model using Euler transformation provided a lower-bound estimate of total TCR beta diversity. TCRdb trimmed the raw reads at Q25, called clones with MiXCR and kept productive beta chains. Each entry is one CDR3 protein sequence, shown with its most common DNA and genes. TCRdb's processing, not the study's, gives the V and J calls here. The table for this sample lists 1,800,000 or so distinct CDR3 sequences; about 39% of them were counted only once. The ten top clones hold about 21% of the sample.

The study at large found these results: Total diversity estimates from one million sequenced T cells were considered lower bounds and underestimates. As age increased, observed TCR beta diversity per million T cells dropped in a roughly linear way, and a significant reduction was already evident by age 40. Compared with the aged group, the long-lived group had more naive CD4+ T cells, fewer expanded clones and increased TCR diversity, suggesting age selection. Because profiling used bulk unsorted PBMCs, naive and antigen-experienced compartments could not be compared conclusively. A strong correlation was found between observed TCR beta diversity and the percentage of naive T cells measured by flow cytometry. The CMV infection status of donors was not known, potentially confounding age-related changes in expanded clonotypes.

Systemically healthy Caucasian individuals from Russia, about 38 in total and aged roughly 6 to 100 years, were included as donors. Each donor gave 8 to 10 milliliters of peripheral blood, drawn into EDTA-treated Vacutainer tubes. Ficoll-Paque density-gradient centrifugation was used to isolate PBMCs, with at least 6.5 million per sample. Trizol reagent was used to extract total RNA from PBMCs, with at least 5 micrograms per sample. For every donor, an aliquot of PBMCs went through flow cytometry to measure the percentages of naive CD45RAhigh/CD27high T cells. Germline trimming: 5 bases from V, 4 bases from J; junction bases outside gene matches: 8. The CDR3 runs 17 residues from the cysteine to the phenylalanine. The entry retains the CDR3 DNA only, 51 bases that are in frame from base 1. The germline V gene provides CDR1 SGHAT and CDR2 FQNNGV. As concerns this clonotype: The specificity of this receptor is unknown. The input lacks base qualities; no much larger clone sits a single base away.

Material for sequencing was blood. The sequence is built from TRBV11-2 and TRBJ2-3; TRBD2 agrees with 14 junctional bases. The TCR was taken from a human donor in good health. CDR3 region: CASSHRTSGGLPDTQYF. The sequence in DNA is TGTGCCAGCAGCCATCGGACTAGCGGGGGGTTGCCAGATACGCAGTATTTT.